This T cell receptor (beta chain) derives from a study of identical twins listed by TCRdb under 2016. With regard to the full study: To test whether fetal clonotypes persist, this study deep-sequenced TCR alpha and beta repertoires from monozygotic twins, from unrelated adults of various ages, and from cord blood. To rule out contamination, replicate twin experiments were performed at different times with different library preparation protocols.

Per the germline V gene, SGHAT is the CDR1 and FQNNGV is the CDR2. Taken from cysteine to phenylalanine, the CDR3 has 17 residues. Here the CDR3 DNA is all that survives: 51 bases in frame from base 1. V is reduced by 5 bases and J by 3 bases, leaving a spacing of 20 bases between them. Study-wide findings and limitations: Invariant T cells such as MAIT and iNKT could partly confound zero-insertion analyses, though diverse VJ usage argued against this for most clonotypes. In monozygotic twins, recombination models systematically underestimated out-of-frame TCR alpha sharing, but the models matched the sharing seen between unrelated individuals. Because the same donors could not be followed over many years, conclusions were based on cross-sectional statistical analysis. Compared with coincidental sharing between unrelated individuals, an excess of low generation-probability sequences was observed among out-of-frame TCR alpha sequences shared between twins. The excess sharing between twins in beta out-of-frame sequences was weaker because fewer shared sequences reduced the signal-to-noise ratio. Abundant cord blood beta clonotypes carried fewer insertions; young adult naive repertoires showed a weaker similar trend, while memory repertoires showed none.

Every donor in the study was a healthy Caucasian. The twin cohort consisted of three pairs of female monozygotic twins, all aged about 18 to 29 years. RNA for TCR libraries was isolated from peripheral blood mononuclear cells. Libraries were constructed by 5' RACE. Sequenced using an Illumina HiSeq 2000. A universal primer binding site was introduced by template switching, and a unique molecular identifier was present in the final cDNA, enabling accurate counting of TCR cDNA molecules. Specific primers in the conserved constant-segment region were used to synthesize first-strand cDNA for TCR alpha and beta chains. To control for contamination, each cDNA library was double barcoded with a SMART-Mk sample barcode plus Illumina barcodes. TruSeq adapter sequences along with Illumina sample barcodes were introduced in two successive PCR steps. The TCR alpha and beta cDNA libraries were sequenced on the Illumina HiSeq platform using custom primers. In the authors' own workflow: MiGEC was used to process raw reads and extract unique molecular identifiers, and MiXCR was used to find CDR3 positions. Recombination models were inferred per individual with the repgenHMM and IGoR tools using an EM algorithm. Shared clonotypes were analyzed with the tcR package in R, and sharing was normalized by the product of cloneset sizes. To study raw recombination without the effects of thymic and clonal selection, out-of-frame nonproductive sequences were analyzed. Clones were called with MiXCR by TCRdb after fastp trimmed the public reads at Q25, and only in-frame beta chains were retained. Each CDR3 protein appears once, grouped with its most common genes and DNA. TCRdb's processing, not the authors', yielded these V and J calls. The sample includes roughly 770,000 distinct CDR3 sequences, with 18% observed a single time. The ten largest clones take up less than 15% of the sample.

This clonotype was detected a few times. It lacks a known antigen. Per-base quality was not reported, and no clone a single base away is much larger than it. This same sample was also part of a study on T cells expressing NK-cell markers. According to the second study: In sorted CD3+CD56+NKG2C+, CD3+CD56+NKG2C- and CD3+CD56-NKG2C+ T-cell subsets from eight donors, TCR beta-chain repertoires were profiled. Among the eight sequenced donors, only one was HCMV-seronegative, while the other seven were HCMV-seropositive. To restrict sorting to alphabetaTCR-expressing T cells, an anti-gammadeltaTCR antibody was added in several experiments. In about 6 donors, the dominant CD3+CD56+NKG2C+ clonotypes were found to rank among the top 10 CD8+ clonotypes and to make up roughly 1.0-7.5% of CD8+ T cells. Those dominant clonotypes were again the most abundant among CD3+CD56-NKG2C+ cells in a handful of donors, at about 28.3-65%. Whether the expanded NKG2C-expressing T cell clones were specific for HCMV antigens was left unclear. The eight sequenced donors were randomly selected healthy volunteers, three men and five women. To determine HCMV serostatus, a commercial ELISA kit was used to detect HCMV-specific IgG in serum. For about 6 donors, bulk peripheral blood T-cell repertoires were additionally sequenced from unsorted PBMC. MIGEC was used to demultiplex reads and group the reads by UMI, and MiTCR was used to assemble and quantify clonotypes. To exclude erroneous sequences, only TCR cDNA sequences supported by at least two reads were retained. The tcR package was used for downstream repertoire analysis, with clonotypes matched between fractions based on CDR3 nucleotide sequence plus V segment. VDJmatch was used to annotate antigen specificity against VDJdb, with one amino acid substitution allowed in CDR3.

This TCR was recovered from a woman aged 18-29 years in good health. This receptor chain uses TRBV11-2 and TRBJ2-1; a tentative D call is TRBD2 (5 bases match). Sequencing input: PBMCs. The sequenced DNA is TGTGCCAGCAGCCCCCGCCCCCGGGGAAACTACTACAATGAGCAGTTCTTC. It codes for CASSPRPRGNYYNEQFF.